One and the same sample provided the 7 T cell receptor beta chains below, sequenced in a study of vaccination and CD4 T cells after COVID-19. Sequence data for DNA of cultured CD4+ T cells were generated by the Oncomine TCR Beta short-read assay. TCRdb fed the PCR reads into MiXCR, producing one record per CDR3 protein. Of around 4,000 distinct CDR3 sequences listed, more than 25% are singletons. Stated treatment: approximately 10-day PBMC culture with coronavirus spike peptide pools or control peptides (ViraFEST assay). CD4+ T lymphocytes from the unexposed donor were collected before the COVID-19 pandemic (2011-2018). Their cognate antigens are unknown. Material: CD4+ T cells from blood, cultured in vitro. The receptors here all came from a human donor in good health.

This rearrangement joins TRBV19 to TRBJ2-6; TRBD1 agrees at 7 bases. The CDR3 contains 15 residues. The germline V gene has CDR1 LNHDA and CDR2 SQIVND (reference sequence). V trimming: 4 bases; J trimming: 2 bases; junction bases outside the gene matches: 2. For the CDR3, the DNA is TGTGCCAGTAGTACGCAGGGGGCTGGGGCCAACGTCCTGACTTTC. The encoded protein is CASSTQGAGANVLTF.

This clonotype was counted only a few times. The V gene is TRBV6-1, the J gene TRBJ2-1; perhaps D is TRBD1 or TRBD2 (5 bases each). Trimming pared 5 bases from V and 4 bases from J, leaving 9 bases between. The CDR3 consists of 13 residues. Germline lookup yields CDR1 MNHNS and CDR2 SASEGT. The CDR3 DNA reads as TGTGCCAGCAGTACTTGGGGGTACAATGAGCAGTTCTTC. Translation gives CASSTWGYNEQFF.

This clonotype has just a few counts. This chain uses TRBV20-1 with TRBJ2-3; D possibly corresponds to TRBD2 (6 bases). The length of the CDR3 is 13 residues. V gave up 5 bases and J gave up 3 bases, with 12 bases separating them. Germline-derived CDR1 and CDR2 are DFQATT and SNEGSKA (reference sequence). The CDR3 DNA reads TGCAGTGCTTCGTTACGGGAGACAGATACGCAGTATTTT. This encodes CSASLRETDTQYF.

This CDR3 reads CASSLTGGVQFF. As DNA, the CDR3 is TGTGCCAGCAGTCTAACAGGGGGCGTGCAGTTCTTC. This chain connects TRBV12-3 or TRBV12-4 to TRBJ2-1, with 9 bases aligning to TRBD1. The CDR3 sequence is 12 residues long. With V trimmed by 5 bases and J by 12 bases, 5 bases remained unmatched.

This clonotype was observed a handful of times. V gene TRBV27 combines with J gene TRBJ1-2, with a weak D call TRBD1 (5 bases). Deletions cut 7 bases from V and 2 bases from J, with 17 bases between. The CDR3 is made up of 15 amino acids. Germline CDR1 and CDR2: MNHEY and SMNVEV (reference sequence). The CDR3 reads CASTRTGWGNYGYTF. DNA of the CDR3: TGTGCCAGCACCCGAACCGGGTGGGGGAACTATGGCTACACCTTC.

The V and J genes are TRBV4-1 and TRBJ2-5; tentative D call: TRBD2 (5 bases). V lost 1 base and J 5 bases, leaving 17 bases between the germline ends. The CDR3 has 16 amino acids. Germline-derived CDR1 and CDR2 are MGHRA and YSYEKL. CDR3 bases: TGCGCCAGCAGCCAAGCCAGAGGTCTAGCCCGGGAGACCCAGTACTTC. Its protein is CASSQARGLARETQYF.

This clonotype is judged medium-sized (0.01 to 0.1%). This chain joins TRBV27 and TRBJ1-6, with 9 nucleotides matching TRBD1. Trimming cost V 5 bases and J 7 bases; bases outside gene matches: 9. Germline values: CDR1 MNHEY, CDR2 SMNVEV (reference sequence). The length of the CDR3 is 16 residues. CDR3 nucleotide sequence: TGTGCCAGCAGTGCGACCGGGACAGGGCCGAATTCACCCCTCCACTTT. As protein: CASSATGTGPNSPLHF.